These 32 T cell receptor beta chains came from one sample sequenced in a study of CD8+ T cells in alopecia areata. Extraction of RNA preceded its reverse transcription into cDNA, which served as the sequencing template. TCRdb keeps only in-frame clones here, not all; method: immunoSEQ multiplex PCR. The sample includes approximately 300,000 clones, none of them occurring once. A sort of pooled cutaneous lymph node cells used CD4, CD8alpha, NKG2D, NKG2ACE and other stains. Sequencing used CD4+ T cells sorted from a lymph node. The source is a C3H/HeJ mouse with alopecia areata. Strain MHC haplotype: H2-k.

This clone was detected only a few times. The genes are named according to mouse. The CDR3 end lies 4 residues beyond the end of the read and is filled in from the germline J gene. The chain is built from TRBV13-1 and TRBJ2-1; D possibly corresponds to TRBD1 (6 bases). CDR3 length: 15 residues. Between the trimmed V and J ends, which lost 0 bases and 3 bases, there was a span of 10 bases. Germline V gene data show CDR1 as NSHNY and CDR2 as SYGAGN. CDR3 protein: CASSDGPGVYAEQFF. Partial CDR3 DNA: TGTGCCAGCAGTGATGGCCCAGGGGTCTATGCT.

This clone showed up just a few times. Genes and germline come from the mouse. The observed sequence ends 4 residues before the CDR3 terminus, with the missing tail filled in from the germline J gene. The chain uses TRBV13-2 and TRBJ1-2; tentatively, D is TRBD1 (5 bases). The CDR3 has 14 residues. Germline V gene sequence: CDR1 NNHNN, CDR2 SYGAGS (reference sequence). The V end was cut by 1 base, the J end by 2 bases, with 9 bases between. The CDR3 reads CASGDFGHNSDYTF. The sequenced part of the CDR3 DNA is TGTGCCAGCGGTGATTTCGGACATAACTCC.

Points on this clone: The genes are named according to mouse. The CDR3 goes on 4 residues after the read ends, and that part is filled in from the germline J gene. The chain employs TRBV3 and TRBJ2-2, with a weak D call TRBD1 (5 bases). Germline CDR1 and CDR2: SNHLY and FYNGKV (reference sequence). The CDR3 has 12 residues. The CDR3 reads CASSLDRGQLYF. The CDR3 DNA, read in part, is TGTGCCAGCAGCTTAGACAGGGGG.

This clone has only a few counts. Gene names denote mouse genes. The part of the CDR3 DNA that was read is TGTGCCAGCAGTGATGCTCGGGACAGAAACACA. Translated: CASSDARDRNT. The whole CDR3 protein is CASSDARDRNTEVFF. V and J are TRBV13-1 and TRBJ1-1; 7 bases agree with TRBD1. The read finishes 4 residues shy of the CDR3 end, and the germline J gene is used to complete it. Trimming at V came to 0 bases and at J to 1 base, leaving 3 bases not matched to a gene. CDR3 length: 15 residues. The V gene's germline CDR1 is NSHNY and CDR2 SYGAGN.

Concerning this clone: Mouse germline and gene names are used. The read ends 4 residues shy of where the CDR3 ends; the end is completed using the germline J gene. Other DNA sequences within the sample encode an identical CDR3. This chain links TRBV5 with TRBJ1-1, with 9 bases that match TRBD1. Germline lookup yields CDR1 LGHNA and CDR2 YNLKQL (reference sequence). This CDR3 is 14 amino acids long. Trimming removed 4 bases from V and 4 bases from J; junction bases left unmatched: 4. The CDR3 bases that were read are TGTGCCAGCAGCCCGGGACAGGGAGGCACA. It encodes CASSPGQGGT. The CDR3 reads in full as CASSPGQGGTEVFF.

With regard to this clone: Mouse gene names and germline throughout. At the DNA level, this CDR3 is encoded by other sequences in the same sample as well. CDR3 bases read: TGTGCCAGCAGTCCTGGGGGGGCGAGTGCAGAA. It specifies CASSPGGASAE. The CDR3 as a whole reads CASSPGGASAETLYF. The chain joins TRBV19 to TRBJ2-3; 10 nucleotides match TRBD2. Coverage ceases 4 residues before the CDR3 finishes, and the germline J gene fills in the end. CDR1 and CDR2 (germline): FNHDT, SITEND (reference sequence). V lost 4 bases to trimming and J lost 0 bases; unmatched junction nucleotides: 2. The CDR3 sequence is 15 residues long. Complete variable domain (other parts from reference TRBV19 and TRBJ2-3): GGIITQTPKFLIGQEGQKLTLKCQQNFNHDTMYWYRQDSGKGLRLIYYSITENDLQKGDLSEGYDASREKKSSFSLTVTSAQKNEMAVFLCASSPGGASAETLYFGSGTRLTVL.

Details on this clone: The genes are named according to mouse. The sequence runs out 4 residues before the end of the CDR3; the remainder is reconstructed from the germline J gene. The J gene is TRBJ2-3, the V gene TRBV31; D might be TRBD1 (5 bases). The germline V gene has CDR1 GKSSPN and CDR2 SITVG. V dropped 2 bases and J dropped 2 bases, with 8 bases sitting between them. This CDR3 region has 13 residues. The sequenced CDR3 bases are TGTGCCTGGAGTAAGACAGATGCAGAA. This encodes CAWSKTDAE. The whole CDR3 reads CAWSKTDAETLYF.

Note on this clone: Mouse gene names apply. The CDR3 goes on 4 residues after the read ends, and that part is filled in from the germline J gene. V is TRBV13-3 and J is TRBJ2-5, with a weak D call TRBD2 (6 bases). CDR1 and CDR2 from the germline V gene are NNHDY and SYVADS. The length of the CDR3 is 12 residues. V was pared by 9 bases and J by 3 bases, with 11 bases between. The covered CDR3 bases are TGTGCCAACCCGGGACTTCAAGAC. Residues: CANPGLQD. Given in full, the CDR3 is CANPGLQDTQYF.

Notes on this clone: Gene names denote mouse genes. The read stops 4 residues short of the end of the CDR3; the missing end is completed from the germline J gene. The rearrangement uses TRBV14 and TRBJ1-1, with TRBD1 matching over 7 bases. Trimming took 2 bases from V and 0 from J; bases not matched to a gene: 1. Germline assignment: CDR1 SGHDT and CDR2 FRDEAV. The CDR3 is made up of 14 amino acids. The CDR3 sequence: CASSLDRANTEVFF. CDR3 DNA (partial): TGTGCCAGCAGTTTAGACAGGGCAAACACA.

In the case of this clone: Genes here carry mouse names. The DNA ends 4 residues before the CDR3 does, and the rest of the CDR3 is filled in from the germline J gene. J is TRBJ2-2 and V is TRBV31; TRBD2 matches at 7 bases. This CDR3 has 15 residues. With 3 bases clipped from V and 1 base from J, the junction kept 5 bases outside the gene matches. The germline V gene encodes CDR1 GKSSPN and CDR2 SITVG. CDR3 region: CAWSPTGRNTGQLYF. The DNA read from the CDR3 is TGTGCCTGGAGCCCGACTGGGAGAAACACCGGG.

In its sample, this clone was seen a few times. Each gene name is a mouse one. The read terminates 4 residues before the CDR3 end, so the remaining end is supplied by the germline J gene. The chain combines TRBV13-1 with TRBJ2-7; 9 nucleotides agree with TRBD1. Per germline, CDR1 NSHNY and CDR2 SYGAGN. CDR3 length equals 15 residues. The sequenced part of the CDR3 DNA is TGTGCCAGCAGTGGCACGGACAGGGGAAGTGAT. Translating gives CASSGTDRGSD. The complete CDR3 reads CASSGTDRGSDEQYF.

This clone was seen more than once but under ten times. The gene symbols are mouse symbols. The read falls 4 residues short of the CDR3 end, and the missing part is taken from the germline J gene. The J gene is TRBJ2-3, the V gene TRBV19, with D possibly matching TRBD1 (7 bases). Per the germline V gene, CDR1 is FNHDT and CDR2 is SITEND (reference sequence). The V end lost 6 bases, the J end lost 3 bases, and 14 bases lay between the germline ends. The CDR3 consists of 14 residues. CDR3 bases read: TGTGCCAGCAAGAGGCCAGGGGGGGCAGAA. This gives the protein CASKRPGGAE. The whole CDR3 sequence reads CASKRPGGAETLYF.

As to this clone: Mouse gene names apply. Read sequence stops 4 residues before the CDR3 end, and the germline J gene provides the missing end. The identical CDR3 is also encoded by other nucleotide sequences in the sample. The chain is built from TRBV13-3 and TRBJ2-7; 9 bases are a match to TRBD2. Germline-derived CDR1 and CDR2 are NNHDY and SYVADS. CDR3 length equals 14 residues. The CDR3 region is CASSDAGGGYEQYF. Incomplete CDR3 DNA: TGTGCCAGCAGTGATGCTGGGGGGGGTTAT.

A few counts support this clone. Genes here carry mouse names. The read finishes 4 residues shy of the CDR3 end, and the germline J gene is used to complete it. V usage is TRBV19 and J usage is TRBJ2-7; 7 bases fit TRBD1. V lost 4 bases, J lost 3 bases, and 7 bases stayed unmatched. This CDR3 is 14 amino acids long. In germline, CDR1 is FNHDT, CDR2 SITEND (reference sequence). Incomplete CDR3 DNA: TGTGCCAGCAGTCGACAGGGATCCCTCTAT. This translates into CASSRQGSLY. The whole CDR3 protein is CASSRQGSLYEQYF. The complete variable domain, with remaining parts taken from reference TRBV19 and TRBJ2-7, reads GGIITQTPKFLIGQEGQKLTLKCQQNFNHDTMYWYRQDSGKGLRLIYYSITENDLQKGDLSEGYDASREKKSSFSLTVTSAQKNEMAVFLCASSRQGSLYEQYFGPGTRLTVL.

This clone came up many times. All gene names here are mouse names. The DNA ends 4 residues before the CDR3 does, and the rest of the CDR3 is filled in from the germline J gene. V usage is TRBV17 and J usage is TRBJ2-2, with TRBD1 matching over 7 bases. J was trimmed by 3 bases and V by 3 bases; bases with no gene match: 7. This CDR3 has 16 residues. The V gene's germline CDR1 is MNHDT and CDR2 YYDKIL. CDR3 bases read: TGTGCTAGCAGTAGTCCTACAGGGGCCTACACCGGG. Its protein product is CASSSPTGAYTG. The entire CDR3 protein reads CASSSPTGAYTGQLYF.

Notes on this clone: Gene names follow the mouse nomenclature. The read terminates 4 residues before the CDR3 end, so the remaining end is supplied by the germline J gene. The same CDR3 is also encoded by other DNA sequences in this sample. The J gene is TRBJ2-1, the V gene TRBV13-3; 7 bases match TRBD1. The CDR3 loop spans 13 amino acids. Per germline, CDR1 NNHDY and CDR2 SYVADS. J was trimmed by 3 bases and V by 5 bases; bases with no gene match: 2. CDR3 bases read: TGTGCCAGCAGAGACAGGGTCTATGCT. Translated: CASRDRVYA. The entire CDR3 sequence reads CASRDRVYAEQFF.

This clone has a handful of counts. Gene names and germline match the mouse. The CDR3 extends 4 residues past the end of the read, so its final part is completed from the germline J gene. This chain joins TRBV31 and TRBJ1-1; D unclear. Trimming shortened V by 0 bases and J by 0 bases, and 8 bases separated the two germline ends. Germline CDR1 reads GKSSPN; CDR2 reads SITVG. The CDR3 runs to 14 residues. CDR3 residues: CAWSLQLANTEVFF. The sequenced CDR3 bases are TGTGCCTGGAGTCTCCAGCTTGCAAACACA.

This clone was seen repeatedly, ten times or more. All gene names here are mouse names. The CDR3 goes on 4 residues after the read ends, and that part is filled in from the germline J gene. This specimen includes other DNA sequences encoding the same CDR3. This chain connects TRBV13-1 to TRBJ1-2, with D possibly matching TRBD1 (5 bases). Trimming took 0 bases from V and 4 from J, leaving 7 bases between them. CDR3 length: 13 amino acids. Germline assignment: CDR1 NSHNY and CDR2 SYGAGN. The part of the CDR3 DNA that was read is TGTGCCAGCAGTGATGCGCAGGGCTCC. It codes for CASSDAQGS. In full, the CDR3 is CASSDAQGSDYTF.

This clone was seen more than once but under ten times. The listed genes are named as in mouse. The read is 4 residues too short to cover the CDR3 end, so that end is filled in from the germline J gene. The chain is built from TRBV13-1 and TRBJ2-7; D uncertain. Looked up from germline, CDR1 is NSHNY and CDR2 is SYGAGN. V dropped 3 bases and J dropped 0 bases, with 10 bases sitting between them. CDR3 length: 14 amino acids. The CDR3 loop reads CASSGDSFSYEQYF. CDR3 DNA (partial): TGTGCCAGCAGTGGTGACTCCTTCTCCTAT.

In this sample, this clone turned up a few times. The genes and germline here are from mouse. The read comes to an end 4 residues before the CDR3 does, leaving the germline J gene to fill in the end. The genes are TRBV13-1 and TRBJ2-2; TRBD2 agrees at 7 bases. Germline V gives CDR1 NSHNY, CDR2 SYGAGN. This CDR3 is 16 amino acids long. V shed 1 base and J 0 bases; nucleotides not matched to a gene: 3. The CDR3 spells CASSDPGGANTGQLYF. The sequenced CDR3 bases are TGTGCCAGCAGTGATCCTGGGGGTGCAAACACCGGG.

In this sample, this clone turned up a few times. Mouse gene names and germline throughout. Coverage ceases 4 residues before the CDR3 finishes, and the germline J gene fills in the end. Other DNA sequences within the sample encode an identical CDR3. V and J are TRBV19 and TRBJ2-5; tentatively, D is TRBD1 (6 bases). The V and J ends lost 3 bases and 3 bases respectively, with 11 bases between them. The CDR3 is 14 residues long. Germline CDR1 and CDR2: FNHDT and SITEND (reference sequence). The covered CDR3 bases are TGTGCCAGCAGTACCCCGGGACAACAAGAC. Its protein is CASSTPGQQD. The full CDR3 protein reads CASSTPGQQDTQYF.

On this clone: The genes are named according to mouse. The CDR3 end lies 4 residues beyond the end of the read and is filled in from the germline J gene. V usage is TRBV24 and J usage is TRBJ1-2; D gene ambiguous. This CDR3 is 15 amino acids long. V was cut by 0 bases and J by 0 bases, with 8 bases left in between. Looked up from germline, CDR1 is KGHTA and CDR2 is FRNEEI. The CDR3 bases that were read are TGTGCCAGCAGTCTGTATTGGGGATCAAACTCC. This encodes CASSLYWGSNS. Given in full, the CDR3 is CASSLYWGSNSDYTF.

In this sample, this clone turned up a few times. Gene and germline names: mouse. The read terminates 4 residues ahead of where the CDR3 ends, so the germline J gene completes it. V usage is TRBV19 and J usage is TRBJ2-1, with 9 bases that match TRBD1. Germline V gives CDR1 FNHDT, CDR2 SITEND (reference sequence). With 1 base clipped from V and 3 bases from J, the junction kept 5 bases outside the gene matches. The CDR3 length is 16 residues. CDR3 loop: CASSISPTGGYAEQFF. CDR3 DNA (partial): TGTGCCAGCAGTATAAGTCCGACAGGGGGCTATGCT.

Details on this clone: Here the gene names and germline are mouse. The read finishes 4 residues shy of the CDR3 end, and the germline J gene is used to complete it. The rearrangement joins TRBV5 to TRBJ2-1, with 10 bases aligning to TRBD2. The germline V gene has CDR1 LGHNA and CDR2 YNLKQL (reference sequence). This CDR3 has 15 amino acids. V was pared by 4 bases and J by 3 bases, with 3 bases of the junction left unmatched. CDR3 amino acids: CASSPDWGFYAEQFF. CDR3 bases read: TGTGCCAGCAGCCCGGACTGGGGGTTCTATGCT.

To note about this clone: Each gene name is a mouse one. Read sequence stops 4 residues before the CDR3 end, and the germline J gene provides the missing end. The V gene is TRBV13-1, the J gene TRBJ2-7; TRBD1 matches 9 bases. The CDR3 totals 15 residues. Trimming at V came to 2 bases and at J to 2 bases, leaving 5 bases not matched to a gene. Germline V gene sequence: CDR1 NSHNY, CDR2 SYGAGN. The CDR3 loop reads CASSDPDRGTYEQYF. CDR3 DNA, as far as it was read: TGTGCCAGCAGTGACCCGGACAGGGGAACCTAT.

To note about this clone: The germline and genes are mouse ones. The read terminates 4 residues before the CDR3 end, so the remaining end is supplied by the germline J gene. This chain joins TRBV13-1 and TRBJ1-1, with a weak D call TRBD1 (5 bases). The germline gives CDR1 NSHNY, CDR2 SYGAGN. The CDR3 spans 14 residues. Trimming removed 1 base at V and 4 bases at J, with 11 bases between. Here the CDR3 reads CASSDSGGSTEVFF. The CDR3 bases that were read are TGTGCCAGCAGTGATTCGGGGGGAAGCACA.

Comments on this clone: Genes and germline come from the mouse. The CDR3 spells CTCRAPLGGNTGQLYF. The covered CDR3 bases are TGCACCTGCAGGGCCCCGCTGGGGGGAAACACCGGG. The chain recombines TRBV1 with TRBJ2-2; 8 bases align to TRBD2. Sequencing ends 4 residues short of the CDR3 end; the germline J gene provides the rest. The trim removed 6 bases at V and 1 base at J, leaving 7 bases unmatched. Germline CDR1 NSQYPW, CDR2 LRSPGD (reference sequence). The CDR3 loop spans 16 amino acids.

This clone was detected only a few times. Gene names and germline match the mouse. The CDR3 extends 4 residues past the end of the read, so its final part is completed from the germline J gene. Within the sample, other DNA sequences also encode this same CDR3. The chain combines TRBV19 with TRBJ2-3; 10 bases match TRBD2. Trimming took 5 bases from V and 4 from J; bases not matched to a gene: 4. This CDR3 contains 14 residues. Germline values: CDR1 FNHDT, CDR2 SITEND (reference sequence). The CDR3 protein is CASRPGLGPETLYF. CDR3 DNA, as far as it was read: TGTGCCAGCAGGCCGGGACTGGGGCCAGAA.

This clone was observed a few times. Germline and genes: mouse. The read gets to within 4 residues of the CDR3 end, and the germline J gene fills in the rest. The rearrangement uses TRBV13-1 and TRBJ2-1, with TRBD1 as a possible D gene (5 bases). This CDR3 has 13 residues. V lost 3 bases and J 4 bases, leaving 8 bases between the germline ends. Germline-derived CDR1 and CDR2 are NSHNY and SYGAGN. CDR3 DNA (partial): TGTGCCAGCAGTGGGACATCATATGCT. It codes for CASSGTSYA. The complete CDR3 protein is CASSGTSYAEQFF.

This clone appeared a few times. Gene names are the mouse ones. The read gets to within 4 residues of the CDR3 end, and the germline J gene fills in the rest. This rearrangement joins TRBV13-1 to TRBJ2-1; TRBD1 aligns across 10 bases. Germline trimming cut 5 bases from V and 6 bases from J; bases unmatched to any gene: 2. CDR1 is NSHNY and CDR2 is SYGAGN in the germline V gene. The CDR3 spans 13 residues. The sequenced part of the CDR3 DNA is TGTGCCAGCAGGAGGACAGGGGGTGCT. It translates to CASRRTGGA. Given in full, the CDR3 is CASRRTGGAEQFF.

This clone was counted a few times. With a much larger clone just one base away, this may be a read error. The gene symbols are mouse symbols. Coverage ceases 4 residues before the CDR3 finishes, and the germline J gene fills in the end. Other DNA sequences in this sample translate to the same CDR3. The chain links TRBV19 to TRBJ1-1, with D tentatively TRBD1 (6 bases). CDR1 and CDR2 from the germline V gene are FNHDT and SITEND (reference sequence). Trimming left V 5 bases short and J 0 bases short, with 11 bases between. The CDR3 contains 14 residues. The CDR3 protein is CASRSGTTNTEVFF. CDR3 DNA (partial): TGTGCCAGCAGGTCCGGGACAACAAACACA.

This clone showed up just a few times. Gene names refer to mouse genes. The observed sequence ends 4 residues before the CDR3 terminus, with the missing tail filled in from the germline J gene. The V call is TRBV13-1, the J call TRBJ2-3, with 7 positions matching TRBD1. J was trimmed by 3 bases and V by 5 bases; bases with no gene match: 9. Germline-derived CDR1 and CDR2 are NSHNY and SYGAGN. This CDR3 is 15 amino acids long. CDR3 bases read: TGTGCCAGCAGGAACACAGGGGATGGGGCAGAA. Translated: CASRNTGDGAE. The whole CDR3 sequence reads CASRNTGDGAETLYF.